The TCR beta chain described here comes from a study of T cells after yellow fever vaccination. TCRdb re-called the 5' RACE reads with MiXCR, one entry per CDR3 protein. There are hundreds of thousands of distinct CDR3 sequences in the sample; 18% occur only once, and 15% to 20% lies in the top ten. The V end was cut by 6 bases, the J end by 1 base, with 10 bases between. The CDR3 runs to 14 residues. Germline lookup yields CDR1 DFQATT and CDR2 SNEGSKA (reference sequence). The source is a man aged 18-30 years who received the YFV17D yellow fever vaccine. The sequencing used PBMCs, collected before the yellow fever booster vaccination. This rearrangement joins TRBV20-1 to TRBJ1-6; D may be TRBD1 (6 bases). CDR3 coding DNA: TGCAGTGCCCTAGGGGGGTCCTATAATTCACCCCTCCACTTT. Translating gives CSALGGSYNSPLHF.